These 3 T cell receptor beta chains originate from one sample sequenced in a study of long-term antiretroviral therapy in people with HIV. Survey level was the resolution at which the v3.0 immunoSEQ assay ran. The data were produced by immunoSEQ multiplex PCR, yet TCRdb's version contains in-frame clones alone and is incomplete. The sample includes over 10,000 clones, around 80% seen only once; the top ten take roughly 18%. This sample comprised unsorted PBMCs, obtained around 8 years after starting antiretroviral therapy. Receptors were obtained from a man aged 45 to 65 with HIV.

The chain has TRBV19 and TRBJ1-5, with D possibly matching TRBD1 (6 bases). Germline loops: CDR1 LNHDA, CDR2 SQIVND (reference sequence). V lost 3 bases, J lost 4 bases, and 16 bases lay in between. The CDR3 has 16 residues. For the CDR3, the DNA is TGTGCCAGTAGTATGGGCCGGGGGGCATGGAATCAGCCCCAGCATTTT. This encodes CASSMGRGAWNQPQHF.

The V gene is TRBV10-3, the J gene TRBJ2-6; D not resolved. CDR3 length equals 17 residues. Germline V gene data show CDR1 as ENHRY and CDR2 as SYGVKD. V was cut by 8 bases and J by 0 bases, with 17 bases left in between. The CDR3, as DNA: TGTGCCATCTTACACCTCGACACTAACTCTGGGGCCAACGTCCTGACTTTC. This codes for CAILHLDTNSGANVLTF.

The gene calls are TRBV11-2 and TRBJ2-1; D not certain. This CDR3 has 14 residues. Germline assignment: CDR1 SGHAT and CDR2 FQNNGV. V shed 2 bases and J shed 7 bases, with 12 bases lying between them. DNA of the CDR3: TGTGCCAGCAGCTTATCGTTGGACCTAAATGAGCAGTTCTTC. It yields the protein CASSLSLDLNEQFF.